The sequence of this TCR beta chain was determined in a study of chemoradiotherapy in HPV16-positive cancers. CDR1 SEHNR and CDR2 FQNEAQ come from the germline V gene (reference sequence). The CDR3 totals 13 residues. Only in-frame clones appear in the TCRdb table, and some are missing; sequencing was by immunoSEQ multiplex PCR. The sample lists about 1,800 clones; more than 75% were seen once. The sequence was collected from a human donor with HPV-associated anogenital cancer. Sequences were derived from tumor tissue, sampled from a patient who underwent chemoradiotherapy. The chain joins TRBV7-9 to TRBJ2-5; D is ambiguous. Near its end, the DNA agrees better with TRBJ2-7, so the J call may be wrong. CDR3 protein: CASSLDGVPEQYF. The CDR3, as DNA: TGTGCCAGCAGCTTAGATGGGGTACCCGAGCAGTACTTC.